Shown below are 7 T cell receptor beta chains from a single sample sequenced in a study of cytomegalovirus exposure and HLA in healthy donors. 60 Vbeta and 13 Jbeta primers were used in PCR. Only in-frame clones appear in the TCRdb table, and some are missing; sequencing was by immunoSEQ multiplex PCR. Seen here are about 150,000 clones, about 85% observed once, and the top ten hold around 2%. Sample: PBMCs. The receptors stem from a woman aged 18 to 35 in good health and CMV-seronegative.

This sequence joins TRBV2 and TRBJ2-5, with 8 bases fitting TRBD1. The germline V gene encodes CDR1 SNHLY and CDR2 FYNNEI. The CDR3 length is 12 residues. V lost 6 bases, J lost 5 bases, and 2 bases stayed unmatched. DNA for the CDR3: TGTGCCAGCAGCCGGGACAGGGAGACCCAGTACTTC. It specifies CASSRDRETQYF.

The chain employs TRBV28 and TRBJ1-3; D is unclear. This CDR3 has 14 residues. The V and J ends lost 3 bases and 4 bases respectively, with 10 bases between them. Germline CDR1 is MDHEN and CDR2 is SYDVKM. The CDR3 loop is CASSLAAWGNTIYF. The CDR3 DNA sequence: TGTGCCAGCAGTTTGGCCGCATGGGGAAACACCATATATTTT.

The rearrangement joins TRBV4-3 to TRBJ1-6, with D tentatively TRBD1 (5 bases). The CDR3 has 18 residues. Looked up from germline, CDR1 is LGHNA and CDR2 is YSLEER. V lost 2 bases and J 0 bases, leaving 14 bases between the germline ends. The CDR3 DNA reads as TGCGCCAGCAGCCAAACGCCGCAGGGAGGCTCCTATAATTCACCCCTCCACTTT. Its protein product is CASSQTPQGGSYNSPLHF.

The rearrangement joins TRBV9 to TRBJ1-4; D not resolved. Germline values: CDR1 SGDLS, CDR2 YYNGEE. Trimming took off 3 bases at V and 6 bases at J, with 18 bases between the two ends. The CDR3 runs to 16 residues. The CDR3 sequence is CASSGSLRRGDEKLFF. CDR3 DNA sequence: TGTGCCAGCAGCGGAAGCTTAAGGCGAGGTGATGAAAAACTGTTTTTT. The full variable domain, completed using reference TRBV9 and TRBJ1-4, is DSGVTQTPKHLITATGQRVTLRCSPRSGDLSVYWYQQSLDQGLQFLIQYYNGEERAKGNILERFSAQQFPDLHSELNLSSLELGDSALYFCASSGSLRRGDEKLFFGSGTQLSVL.

As DNA, the CDR3 is TGCGCCAGTACACAGGGGGGAAGCAATCAGCCCCAGCATTTT. Translating gives CASTQGGSNQPQHF. This rearrangement joins TRBV5-1 to TRBJ1-5, with 8 bases lining up with TRBD1. This CDR3 comprises 14 residues. Germline V gene data show CDR1 as SGHRS and CDR2 as YFSETQ. The trim removed 8 bases at V and 1 base at J, leaving 5 bases unmatched. Using reference TRBV5-1 and TRBJ1-5 for the parts outside the CDR3, the full variable domain is KAGVTQTPRYLIKTRGQQVTLSCSPISGHRSVSWYQQTPGQGLQFLFEYFSETQRNKGNFPGRFSGRQFSNSRSEMNVSTLELGDSALYLCASTQGGSNQPQHFGDGTRLSIL.

The gene calls are TRBV6-5 and TRBJ2-3, with D tentatively TRBD1 (5 bases). CDR3 size: 13 residues. The germline V gene has CDR1 MNHEY and CDR2 SVGAGI. Trimming stripped 6 bases from V and 1 base from J, with 8 bases between. The DNA for the CDR3 is TGTGCCAGCAGACTACAGGGCACAGATACGCAGTATTTT. Protein product: CASRLQGTDTQYF.

For the CDR3, the DNA is TGTGCCAGTAGTATTATAAGGGGGCTGAACTATGGCTACACCTTC. The encoded protein is CASSIIRGLNYGYTF. This chain links TRBV19 with TRBJ1-2; 7 bases agree with TRBD1. The V gene end was trimmed by 3 bases and the J gene end by 2 bases; junction bases not matched to a gene: 6. This CDR3 comprises 15 residues. Germline CDR1 reads LNHDA; CDR2 reads SQIVND (reference sequence).